The rows below give T cell receptor beta chains drawn from one sample of a study of blood T cell repertoires in COVID-19. Profiling relied on immunoSEQ multiplex PCR, and the TCRdb table lists in-frame clones only, not all of them. The table includes roughly 330,000 clones, approximately 89% detected once. The material sequenced was PBMCs or T cells enriched from blood (not recorded which). These receptors were taken from a woman in her 30s who had recovered from COVID-19. CDR3s leave out the opening cysteine and the closing phenylalanine or tryptophan.

TRBJ1-5	TRBV6-5	ASRQGPGVPQH
TRBJ1-1	TRBV7-8	ASSLGQPEAF
TRBJ2-3	TRBV11-3	ASSLAPGHTDTQY
TRBJ2-1	TRBV14	ASSRIGGAPRNEQF
TRBJ1-4	TRBV7-9	ASSPRRDRGSTNEKLF
TRBJ1-2	TRBV5-4	ASSFGHGQGGA
TRBJ1-5	TRBV19	ASTGGLNQPQH
TRBJ2-7	TRBV10-3	AISEGSSYEQY
TRBJ2-2	TRBV10-3	AISGLAGVDTGELF
TRBJ1-1	TRBV19	ASLQGKANTEAF
TRBJ1-2	TRBV5-1	ASSPQGQGAGGYT
TRBJ1-6	TRBV6-5	ASSPTGTSPLH
TRBJ1-6	TRBV30	AWTLFRAGNSPLH
TRBJ1-2	TRBV16	ASSQLQGNYGYT
TRBJ1-4	TRBV28	ASTRGPAEKLF
TRBJ2-7	TRBV29-1	SVVGQYEQY
TRBJ1-4	TRBV4-3	ASSPGPGGEKLF
TRBJ1-1	TRBV19	ASSIYRDGAEAF
TRBJ1-1	TRBV3-1/TRBV3-2	ASSQDNVWNTEAF
TRBJ2-5	TRBV5-1	ASSPGAGGLETQY
TRBJ1-5	TRBV16	ASSQRGAVSFGNQPQH
TRBJ1-5	TRBV6-4	ASPLQGEWSNQPQH
TRBJ2-7	TRBV6-5	ASSFPERGSYEQY
TRBJ2-1	TRBV24-1	ATSDPGRGGYNEQF
TRBJ2-3	TRBV7-8	ASSGTKRSGTDTQY
TRBJ1-2	TRBV19	ASSPGTGYGYT
TRBJ1-6	TRBV4-3	ASSQDNGGQWAYNSPLH
TRBJ2-5	TRBV27	ASSTLGQGGETQY
TRBJ2-7	TRBV5-5	ASSRDGTPSEQY
TRBJ2-3	TRBV29-1	SVGLAGTRDTQY
TRBJ1-2	TRBV4-3	ASSQDRAGGDGYT
TRBJ1-5	TRBV12-3/TRBV12-4	ASSRGDQPQH
TRBJ1-1	TRBV7-9	ASSLVRGNTEAF
TRBJ2-5	TRBV6-2/TRBV6-3	ASSYLETQY
TRBJ2-1	TRBV29-1	SVLVSGGNEQF
TRBJ2-2	TRBV6-2/TRBV6-3	ASSYPRLSGGALRELF
TRBJ1-1	TRBV28	ASSLSASEAF